The entry below describes one T cell receptor (beta chain). The sample belongs to a study of blood T cell repertoires in COVID-19. Study context: The United States, Italy and Spain supplied acute and convalescent COVID-19 samples. Sample material is recorded as cDNA or gDNA derived from T cells, B-cell-depleted T cells, or PBMCs.

The authors' processing: From reference gene primer amplification, estimates of nucleated cell counts were derived. Method: immunoSEQ multiplex PCR; TCRdb's copy keeps in-frame clones and lacks some. V, J and clone size derive from that table, while D and trimming were established from the DNA sequence. The sample lists 150,000 to 200,000 clones, 82% seen once, with about 8.4% in the top ten. Trimming cost V 3 bases and J 5 bases, with 4 bases left between them. Germline CDR1 reads GTSNPN; CDR2 reads SVGIG (reference sequence). CDR3 length: 10 residues. The chain carries TRBV30 and TRBJ2-5; no clear D gene. The TCR sequence derives from a woman in her seventies with acute or convalescent COVID-19. The sequenced sample consisted of peripheral blood. CDR3 protein: CAWRQETQYF. The CDR3, as DNA: TGTGCCTGGAGGCAGGAGACCCAGTACTTC.